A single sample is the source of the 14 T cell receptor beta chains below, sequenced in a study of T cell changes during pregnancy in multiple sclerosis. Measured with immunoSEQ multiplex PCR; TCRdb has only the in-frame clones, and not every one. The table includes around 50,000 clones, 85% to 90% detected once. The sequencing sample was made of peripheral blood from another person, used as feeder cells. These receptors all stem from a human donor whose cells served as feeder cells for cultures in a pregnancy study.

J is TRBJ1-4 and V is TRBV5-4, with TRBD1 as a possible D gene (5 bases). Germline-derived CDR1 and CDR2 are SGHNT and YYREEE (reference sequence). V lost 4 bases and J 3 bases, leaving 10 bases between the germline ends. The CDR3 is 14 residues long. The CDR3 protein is CASSERGSNEKLFF. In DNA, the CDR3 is TGTGCCAGCAGCGAACGGGGGTCTAATGAAAAACTGTTTTTT.

This chain's CDR3 is CATSRDKGWDEKLFF. The CDR3 nucleotides are TGTGCCACCAGCAGAGATAAGGGGTGGGACGAAAAACTGTTTTTT. The chain carries TRBV15 and TRBJ1-4; tentatively, D is TRBD1 (5 bases). There are 15 residues in the CDR3. In germline, CDR1 is LNHNV, CDR2 YYDKDF (reference sequence). V was shortened by 0 bases and J by 8 bases, with 13 bases between the two germline ends.

In DNA, the CDR3 is TGTGCCAGCAGCTTCGGACAGGGGGGAGGCTACACCTTC. Translated, it gives CASSFGQGGGYTF. The chain recombines TRBV13 with TRBJ1-2, with TRBD1 matching 10 bases. CDR1 and CDR2 from the germline V gene are PRHDT and FYEKMQ (reference sequence). V shed 3 bases and J 8 bases; nucleotides not matched to a gene: 3. The CDR3 has 13 amino acids.

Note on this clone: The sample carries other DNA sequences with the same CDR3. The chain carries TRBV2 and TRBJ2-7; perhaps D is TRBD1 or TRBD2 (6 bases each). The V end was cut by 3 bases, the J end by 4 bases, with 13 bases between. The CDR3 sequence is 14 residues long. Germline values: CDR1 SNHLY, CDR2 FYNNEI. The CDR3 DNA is TGTGCCAGCAGTGACGGGGGCCTCAGTTACGAGCAGTACTTC. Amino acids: CASSDGGLSYEQYF.

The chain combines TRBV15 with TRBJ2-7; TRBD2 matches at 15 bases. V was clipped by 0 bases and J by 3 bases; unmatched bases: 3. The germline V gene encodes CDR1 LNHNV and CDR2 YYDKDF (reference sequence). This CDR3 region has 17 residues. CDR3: CATSRDWGLAGGYEQYF. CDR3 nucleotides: TGTGCCACCAGCAGAGACTGGGGACTAGCGGGGGGCTACGAGCAGTACTTC.

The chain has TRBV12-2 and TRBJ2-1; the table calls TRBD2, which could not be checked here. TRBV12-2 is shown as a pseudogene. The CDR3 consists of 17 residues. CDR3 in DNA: TGTGCAAGTCGCTTAGTTTGGGGCGGGAGGATCCACAATGAGCAGTTCTTC. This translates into CASRLVWGGRIHNEQFF.

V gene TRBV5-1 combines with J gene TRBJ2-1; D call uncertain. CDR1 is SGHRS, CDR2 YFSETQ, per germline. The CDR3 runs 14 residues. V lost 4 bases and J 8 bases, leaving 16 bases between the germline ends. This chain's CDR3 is CASSPSIVWDEQFF. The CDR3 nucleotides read TGCGCCAGCAGCCCGTCCATTGTTTGGGATGAGCAGTTCTTC. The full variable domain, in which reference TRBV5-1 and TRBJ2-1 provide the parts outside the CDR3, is KAGVTQTPRYLIKTRGQQVTLSCSPISGHRSVSWYQQTPGQGLQFLFEYFSETQRNKGNFPGRFSGRQFSNSRSEMNVSTLELGDSALYLCASSPSIVWDEQFFGPGTRLTVL.

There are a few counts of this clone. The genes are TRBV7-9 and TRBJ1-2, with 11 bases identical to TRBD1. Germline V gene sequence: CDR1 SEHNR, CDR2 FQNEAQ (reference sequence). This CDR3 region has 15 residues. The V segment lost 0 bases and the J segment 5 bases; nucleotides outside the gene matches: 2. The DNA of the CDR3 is TGTGCCAGCAGCTTAGCGGGGACAGGGGGGTATGGCTACACCTTC. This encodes CASSLAGTGGYGYTF.

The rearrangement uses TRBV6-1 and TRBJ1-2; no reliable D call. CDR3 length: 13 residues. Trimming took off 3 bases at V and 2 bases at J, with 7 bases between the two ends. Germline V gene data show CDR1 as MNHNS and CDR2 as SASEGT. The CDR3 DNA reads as TGTGCCAGCAGTGACGCAGAGAACTATGGCTACACCTTC. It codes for CASSDAENYGYTF.

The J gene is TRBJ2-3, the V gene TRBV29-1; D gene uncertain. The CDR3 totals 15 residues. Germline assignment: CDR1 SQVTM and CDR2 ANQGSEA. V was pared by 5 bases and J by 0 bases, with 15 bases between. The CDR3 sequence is CSVIPTVLSTDTQYF. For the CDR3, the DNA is TGCAGCGTTATTCCGACGGTCCTTAGCACAGATACGCAGTATTTT.

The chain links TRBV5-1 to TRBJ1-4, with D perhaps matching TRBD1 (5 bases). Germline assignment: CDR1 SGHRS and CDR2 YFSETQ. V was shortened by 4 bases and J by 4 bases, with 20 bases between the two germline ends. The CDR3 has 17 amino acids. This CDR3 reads CASSPDSDSLNNEKLFF. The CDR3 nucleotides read TGCGCCAGCAGCCCAGATTCCGACAGCCTAAATAATGAAAAACTGTTTTTT.

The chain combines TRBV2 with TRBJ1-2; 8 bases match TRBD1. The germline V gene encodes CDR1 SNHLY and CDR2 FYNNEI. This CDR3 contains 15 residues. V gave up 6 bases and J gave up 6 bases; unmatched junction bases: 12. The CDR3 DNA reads TGTGCCAGCAGATGGGTCGGACAGGGAGACCATGGCTACACCTTC. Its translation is CASRWVGQGDHGYTF.

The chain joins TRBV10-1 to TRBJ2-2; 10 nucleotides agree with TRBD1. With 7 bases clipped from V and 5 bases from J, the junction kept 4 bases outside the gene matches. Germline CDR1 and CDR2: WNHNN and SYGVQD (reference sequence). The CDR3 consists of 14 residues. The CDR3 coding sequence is TGCGCCAGCAACCCGGGACAGGGGACCGGGGAGCTGTTTTTT. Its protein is CASNPGQGTGELFF.

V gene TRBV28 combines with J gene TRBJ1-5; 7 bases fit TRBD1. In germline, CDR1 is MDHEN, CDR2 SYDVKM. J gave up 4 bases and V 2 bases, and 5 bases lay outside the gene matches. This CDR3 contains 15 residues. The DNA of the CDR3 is TGTGCCAGCAGTTTAAGACAGGGCAGGAATCAGCCCCAGCATTTT. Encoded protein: CASSLRQGRNQPQHF.